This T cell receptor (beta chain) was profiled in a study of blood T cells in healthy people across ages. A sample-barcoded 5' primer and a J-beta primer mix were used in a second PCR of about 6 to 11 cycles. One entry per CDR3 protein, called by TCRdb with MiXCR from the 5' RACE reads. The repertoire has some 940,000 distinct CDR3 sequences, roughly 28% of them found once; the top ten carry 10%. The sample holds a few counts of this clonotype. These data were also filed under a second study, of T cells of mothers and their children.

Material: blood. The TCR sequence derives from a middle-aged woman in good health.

The CDR3 DNA follows: TGTGCCAGCAGCTCCCCCGGGACAGGGGTATACAATGAGCAGTTCTTC. This translates into CASSSPGTGVYNEQFF. The J gene is TRBJ2-1, the V gene TRBV7-9, with 10 nucleotides matching TRBD1. Germline loops: CDR1 SEHNR, CDR2 FQNEAQ (reference sequence). The CDR3 covers 16 residues. The V and J ends lost 4 bases and 4 bases, in that order; junction bases with no gene match: 7.